The 30 T cell receptor beta chains below all came from one sample that was sequenced in a study of blood T cell repertoires in COVID-19. Sequencing used immunoSEQ multiplex PCR; TCRdb keeps in-frame clones, though not all of them. The table shows 120,000 to 150,000 clones, with around 81% occurring only once. Sequencing was carried out using peripheral blood. The source of these receptors is a man aged 60-69 years with active or convalescent COVID-19.

The genes are TRBV12-3 or TRBV12-4 and TRBJ1-1; D call uncertain. Trimming cost V 3 bases and J 6 bases, with 11 bases left between them. The length of the CDR3 is 13 residues. CDR3 sequence: CASSFRRFAEAFF. In nucleotides, the CDR3 is TGTGCCAGCAGTTTTCGGAGGTTCGCTGAAGCTTTCTTT.

The gene calls are TRBV7-2 and TRBJ2-3, with a possible D match to TRBD2 (6 bases). V lost 5 bases and J 0 bases, leaving 6 bases between the germline ends. Germline V gene sequence: CDR1 SGHTA, CDR2 FQGNSA. The CDR3 contains 13 residues. This CDR3 is CASSAGSTDTQYF. CDR3 nucleotides: TGTGCCAGCAGCGCGGGGAGCACAGATACGCAGTATTTT.

Only a few counts were recorded for this clone. V usage is TRBV19 and J usage is TRBJ1-1, with 7 bases lining up with TRBD1. The CDR3 length is 14 residues. CDR1 is LNHDA and CDR2 is SQIVND in the germline V gene (reference sequence). V lost 7 bases and J lost 7; bases outside the gene matches: 12. The chain's CDR3 is CASMAAGQTLEAFF. The CDR3, as DNA: TGTGCCAGTATGGCGGCGGGACAGACCCTTGAAGCTTTCTTT.

This sequence joins TRBV5-5 and TRBJ2-7, with 10 bases fitting TRBD2. The germline V gene encodes CDR1 SGHKS and CDR2 YYEKEE (reference sequence). The CDR3 is 18 amino acids. The junction had 12 bases not matched to a gene; V was cut back by 2 bases and J by 1 base. Here the CDR3 reads CASSFTGNSGRPSYEQYF. For the CDR3, the DNA is TGTGCCAGCAGCTTCACAGGGAATAGCGGGAGGCCGTCCTACGAGCAGTACTTC.

This chain's CDR3 is CASSLERQGNSPLHF. CDR3 nucleotide sequence: TGTGCCAGCAGCTTGGAGAGACAGGGGAATTCACCCCTCCACTTT. This chain joins TRBV5-5 and TRBJ1-6, with 8 bases matching TRBD1. Trimming took 0 bases from V and 7 from J; bases not matched to a gene: 3. CDR3 length: 15 residues. CDR1 and CDR2 from the germline V gene are SGHKS and YYEKEE (reference sequence).

The genes are TRBV27 and TRBJ1-2; tentative D call: TRBD1 (5 bases). CDR1 MNHEY and CDR2 SMNVEV come from the germline V gene (reference sequence). V was trimmed by 0 bases and J by 7 bases, leaving 12 bases between them. This CDR3 has 14 residues. Written as DNA, the CDR3 is TGTGCCAGCAGTTTATCGTCGGGGGTTGGTGGCTACACCTTC. Its protein product is CASSLSSGVGGYTF.

The genes are TRBV20-1 and TRBJ2-1; D ambiguous. Germline V gene lookup returns CDR1 DFQATT and CDR2 SNEGSKA (reference sequence). The ends were cut back, 3 bases at V and 7 bases at J, with 7 bases in the middle. This CDR3 is 11 amino acids long. The CDR3 DNA follows: TGCAGTGCTAGCGTCGGGAATGAGCAGTTCTTC. Translating gives CSASVGNEQFF.

The chain joins TRBV19 to TRBJ2-2; 13 bases are a match to TRBD2. Germline CDR1 and CDR2: LNHDA and SQIVND (reference sequence). The V gene end was trimmed by 3 bases and the J gene end by 2 bases; junction bases not matched to a gene: 6. The CDR3 spans 18 residues. The chain's CDR3 is CASSMRLAGGSNTGELFF. CDR3 coding DNA: TGTGCCAGTAGTATGAGACTAGCGGGAGGCTCCAACACCGGGGAGCTGTTTTTT.

The V call is TRBV2, the J call TRBJ2-3; no clear D gene. CDR1 is SNHLY and CDR2 is FYNNEI in the germline V gene. The ends were cut back, 6 bases at V and 6 bases at J, with 10 bases in the middle. This CDR3 contains 12 residues. This CDR3 reads CASSPDTDTQYF. CDR3 bases: TGTGCCAGCAGCCCTGACACCGATACGCAGTATTTT.

This chain joins TRBV7-3 and TRBJ1-1; no clear D gene. Germline V lookup: CDR1 SGHTA, CDR2 FQGTGA. This CDR3 comprises 13 residues. Trimming shortened V by 6 bases and J by 0 bases, and 8 bases separated the two germline ends. DNA for the CDR3: TGTGCCAGCAGTTCAGAGGTGAACACTGAAGCTTTCTTT. Protein sequence: CASSSEVNTEAFF.

This clone was seen many times. The chain uses TRBV28 and TRBJ2-7, with a weak D call TRBD2 (6 bases). The length of the CDR3 is 13 residues. Between the trimmed V and J ends, which lost 6 bases and 2 bases, there was a span of 11 bases. In germline, CDR1 is MDHEN, CDR2 SYDVKM. In DNA, the CDR3 is TGTGCCAGCAGCCGAGGGAGGCCCTACGAGCAGTACTTC. Translating gives CASSRGRPYEQYF.

This clone is a singleton in its sample. The chain uses TRBV7-9 and TRBJ2-1, with 13 bases that match TRBD2. Germline V gives CDR1 SEHNR, CDR2 FQNEAQ (reference sequence). The CDR3 extends over 15 amino acids. V trimming: 7 bases; J trimming: 5 bases; junction bases outside the gene matches: 5. The chain's CDR3 is CASTLGTSGNNEQFF. CDR3 nucleotide sequence: TGTGCCAGCACCCTCGGGACTAGCGGGAACAATGAGCAGTTCTTC.

The chain uses TRBV9 and TRBJ2-7, with TRBD2 as a possible D gene (6 bases). Trimming shortened V by 0 bases and J by 0 bases, and 16 bases separated the two germline ends. The CDR3 covers 17 residues. Germline assignment: CDR1 SGDLS and CDR2 YYNGEE. The CDR3 DNA reads TGTGCCAGCAGCGTAGGAACAGTTGCGGGAAGCTCCTACGAGCAGTACTTC. Protein sequence: CASSVGTVAGSSYEQYF.

This clone has a single count. V is TRBV3-1 (or the pseudogene TRBV3-2) and J is TRBJ2-7; 11 positions agree with TRBD2. V was clipped by 1 base and J by 5 bases; unmatched bases: 7. Germline values: CDR1 LGHDT, CDR2 YNNKEL (reference sequence). There are 16 residues in the CDR3. CDR3 amino acids: CASSQGLAGLVDEQYF. In DNA, the CDR3 is TGTGCCAGCAGCCAAGGACTAGCGGGGCTTGTAGACGAGCAGTACTTC.

This clone was detected a few times. The V gene is TRBV19, the J gene TRBJ2-2; no clear D gene. V lost 3 bases and J lost 0, with 5 bases in between. Germline V gene lookup returns CDR1 LNHDA and CDR2 SQIVND (reference sequence). The CDR3 extends over 14 amino acids. The DNA for the CDR3 is TGTGCCAGTAGTATGCAGGCGAACACCGGGGAGCTGTTTTTT. Protein product: CASSMQANTGELFF.

The chain joins TRBV4-3 to TRBJ1-6; unclear D gene. V lost 0 bases, J lost 0 bases, and 9 bases lay in between. Germline lookup yields CDR1 LGHNA and CDR2 YSLEER. The CDR3 contains 17 residues. The chain's CDR3 is CASSQDRRSSYNSPLHF. The CDR3 DNA is TGCGCCAGCAGCCAAGATCGGAGATCCTCCTATAATTCACCCCTCCACTTT.

The chain links TRBV29-1 to TRBJ2-1, with TRBD2 identical over 7 bases. Germline V gene sequence: CDR1 SQVTM, CDR2 ANQGSEA. V gave up 1 base and J gave up 6 bases; unmatched junction bases: 9. The CDR3 extends over 15 amino acids. CDR3 in amino acids: CSVEGGSLRGNEQFF. CDR3 coding DNA: TGCAGCGTTGAAGGCGGGAGCCTAAGGGGCAATGAGCAGTTCTTC.

The V call is TRBV19, the J call TRBJ1-5, with 7 bases matching TRBD1. V dropped 6 bases and J dropped 7; count of bases not matched to a gene: 6. CDR3 size: 13 residues. Germline V gene lookup returns CDR1 LNHDA and CDR2 SQIVND (reference sequence). The CDR3 DNA reads TGTGCCAGTAGGCGACAGGGCGAGCAGCCCCAGCATTTT. It specifies CASRRQGEQPQHF.

The V call is TRBV11-1, the J call TRBJ2-1, with D possibly TRBD1 on 6 matching bases. V lost 4 bases and J lost 6, with 16 bases in between. This CDR3 is 15 amino acids long. Looked up from germline, CDR1 is SGHAT and CDR2 is FQDESV (reference sequence). This CDR3 is CASSYDPGHPNEQFF. The CDR3 region has the DNA TGTGCCAGCAGCTACGATCCGGGACATCCCAATGAGCAGTTCTTC.

The genes are TRBV10-3 and TRBJ1-2, with 9 bases identical to TRBD1. CDR3 size: 14 residues. Germline CDR1 is ENHRY and CDR2 is SYGVKD. Unmatched junction bases numbered 8, after V lost 7 bases and J lost 5 bases. CDR3 nucleotides: TGTGCCATCACCGGGACAGGGAAGGGGTATGGCTACACCTTC. This encodes CAITGTGKGYGYTF.

This chain uses TRBV7-2 with TRBJ2-2, with TRBD2 as a possible D gene (6 bases). The CDR3 is 17 amino acids. V lost 5 bases to trimming and J lost 4 bases, with 20 bases between them. The germline V gene has CDR1 SGHTA and CDR2 FQGNSA. This chain's CDR3 is CASSGRSEGSSTGELFF. The CDR3 nucleotides read TGTGCCAGCAGCGGACGATCGGAGGGGTCGAGCACCGGGGAGCTGTTTTTT.

The V gene is TRBV15, the J gene TRBJ1-1, with D maybe TRBD1 (6 bases). Germline CDR1 and CDR2: LNHNV and YYDKDF (reference sequence). Trimming cost V 0 bases and J 5 bases, with 13 bases left between them. The CDR3 is made up of 15 amino acids. CDR3 sequence: CATSRDPGQLTEAFF. CDR3 coding DNA: TGTGCCACCAGCAGAGATCCCGGACAGTTAACTGAAGCTTTCTTT.

The rearrangement joins TRBV6-5 to TRBJ1-2, with TRBD1 identical over 7 bases. Per germline, CDR1 MNHEY and CDR2 SVGAGI. The V gene end was trimmed by 7 bases and the J gene end by 8 bases; junction bases not matched to a gene: 13. The CDR3 contains 14 residues. The CDR3 DNA reads TGTGCCAGCATCTCTGGGGGACAGTTAGGCGGCTACACCTTC. It yields the protein CASISGGQLGGYTF.

This chain connects TRBV7-8 to TRBJ2-2; 7 bases align to TRBD2. Germline V lookup: CDR1 SGHVS, CDR2 FQNEAQ. The trim removed 6 bases at V and 3 bases at J, leaving 10 bases unmatched. This CDR3 comprises 16 residues. The CDR3 region is CASRLSGGGYTGELFF. The CDR3 DNA follows: TGTGCCAGCAGGCTCTCGGGGGGAGGCTACACCGGGGAGCTGTTTTTT.

The chain couples TRBV6-6 to TRBJ2-2, with D hard to call. Trimming took off 5 bases at V and 0 bases at J, with 13 bases between the two ends. The CDR3 is 16 amino acids. Germline V gives CDR1 MNHNY, CDR2 SVGAGI (reference sequence). The CDR3 sequence: CASSPPTSPNTGELFF. In DNA form, the CDR3 reads TGTGCCAGCAGTCCCCCCACTTCCCCGAACACCGGGGAGCTGTTTTTT.

The table lists this clone with a few counts. The gene calls are TRBV5-1 and TRBJ2-3; perhaps TRBD2 as D (5 bases). The germline V gene encodes CDR1 SGHRS and CDR2 YFSETQ. With 0 bases removed from V and 3 bases from J, the gap between germline ends came to 8 bases. The CDR3 is made up of 14 amino acids. In DNA form, the CDR3 reads TGCGCCAGCAGCTTGGAGCGGTCGACAGATACGCAGTATTTT. It yields the protein CASSLERSTDTQYF.

V usage is TRBV2 and J usage is TRBJ2-3; a weak D match, TRBD2 (6 bases). Between the trimmed V and J ends, which lost 6 bases and 2 bases, there was a span of 12 bases. The CDR3 has 14 amino acids. In germline, CDR1 is SNHLY, CDR2 FYNNEI. In nucleotides, the CDR3 is TGTGCCAGCAGCCCGGGACTGGACACAGATACGCAGTATTTT. This encodes CASSPGLDTDTQYF.

The gene calls are TRBV27 and TRBJ2-3, with TRBD2 matching 8 bases. Germline V gives CDR1 MNHEY, CDR2 SMNVEV (reference sequence). This CDR3 has 13 amino acids. J gave up 5 bases and V 4 bases, and 2 bases lay outside the gene matches. DNA for the CDR3: TGTGCCAGCAGTTCAGCGGGGGAAGATACGCAGTATTTT. Protein sequence: CASSSAGEDTQYF.

The gene calls are TRBV13 and TRBJ2-5; tentative D call: TRBD1 (5 bases). Trimming removed 3 bases from V and 3 bases from J, with 8 bases in between. The germline CDR1 and CDR2 sequences are PRHDT and FYEKMQ (reference sequence). This CDR3 region has 13 residues. CDR3 region: CASSLGREETQYF. The CDR3, as DNA: TGTGCCAGCAGCTTGGGCAGGGAAGAGACCCAGTACTTC.

V is TRBV20-1 and J is TRBJ2-1, with 7 bases fitting TRBD2. The CDR3 extends over 13 amino acids. CDR1 and CDR2 (germline): DFQATT, SNEGSKA (reference sequence). The V segment lost 3 bases and the J segment 6 bases; nucleotides outside the gene matches: 5. The CDR3 loop reads CSASLAALNEQFF. The CDR3 region has the DNA TGCAGTGCTAGTCTAGCGGCCCTCAATGAGCAGTTCTTC.